This TCR beta chain was documented in a study of control samples from healthy donors and cancer patients. This clone came up a few times. The assay was immunoSEQ multiplex PCR, and TCRdb's table has in-frame clones only and misses some. The top ten clones hold 4.5% to 7% of a sample with about 130,000 clones, approximately 92% of them seen once. The V gene's germline CDR1 is LNHNV and CDR2 YYDKDF (reference sequence). This CDR3 is 14 amino acids long. Trimming pared 0 bases from V and 6 bases from J, leaving 12 bases between. Sequencing was done on a sample of blood. The V and J genes are TRBV15 and TRBJ2-7; tentatively, D is TRBD1 (5 bases). This receptor was taken from a man aged 18 to 30 in good health. The CDR3 loop is CATSREGETPEQYF. Written as DNA, the CDR3 is TGTGCCACCAGCAGAGAAGGGGAAACCCCCGAGCAGTACTTC.